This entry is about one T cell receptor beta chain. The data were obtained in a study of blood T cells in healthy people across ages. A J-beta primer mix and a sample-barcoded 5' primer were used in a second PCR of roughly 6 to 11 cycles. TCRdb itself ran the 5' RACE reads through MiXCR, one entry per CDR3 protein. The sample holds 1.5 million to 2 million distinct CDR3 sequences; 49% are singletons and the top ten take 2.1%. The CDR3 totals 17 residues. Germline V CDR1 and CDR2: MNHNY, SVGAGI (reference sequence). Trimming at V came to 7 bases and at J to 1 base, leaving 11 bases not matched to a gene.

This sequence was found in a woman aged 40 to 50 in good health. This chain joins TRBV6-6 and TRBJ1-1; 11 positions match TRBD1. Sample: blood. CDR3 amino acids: CASNRGTGGLGNTEAFF. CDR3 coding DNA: TGTGCCAGCAACCGGGGGACAGGGGGGTTAGGGAACACTGAAGCTTTCTTT.